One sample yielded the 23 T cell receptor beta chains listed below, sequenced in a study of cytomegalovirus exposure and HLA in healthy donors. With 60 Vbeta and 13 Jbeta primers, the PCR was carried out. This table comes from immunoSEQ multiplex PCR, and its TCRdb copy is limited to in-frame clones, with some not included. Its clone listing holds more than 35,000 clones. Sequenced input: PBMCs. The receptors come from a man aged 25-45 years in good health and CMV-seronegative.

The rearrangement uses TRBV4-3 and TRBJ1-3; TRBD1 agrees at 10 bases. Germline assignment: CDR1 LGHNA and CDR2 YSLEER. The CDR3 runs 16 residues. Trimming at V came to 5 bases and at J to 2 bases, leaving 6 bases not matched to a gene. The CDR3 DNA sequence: TGCGCCAGCAGCGCCCGACAGGGGGCAACTGGAAACACCATATATTTT. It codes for CASSARQGATGNTIYF.

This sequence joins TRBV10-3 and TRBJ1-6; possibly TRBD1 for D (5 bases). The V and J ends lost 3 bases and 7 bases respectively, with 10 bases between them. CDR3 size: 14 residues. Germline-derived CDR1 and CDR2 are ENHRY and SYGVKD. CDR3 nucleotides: TGTGCCATCAGTGAATGGACAAACAATTCACCCCTCCACTTT. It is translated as CAISEWTNNSPLHF.

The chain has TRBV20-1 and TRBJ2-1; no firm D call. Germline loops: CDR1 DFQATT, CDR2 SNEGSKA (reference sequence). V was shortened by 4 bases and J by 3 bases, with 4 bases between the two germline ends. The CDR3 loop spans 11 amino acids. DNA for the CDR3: TGCAGTGCTACCCTCTACAATGAGCAGTTCTTC. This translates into CSATLYNEQFF.

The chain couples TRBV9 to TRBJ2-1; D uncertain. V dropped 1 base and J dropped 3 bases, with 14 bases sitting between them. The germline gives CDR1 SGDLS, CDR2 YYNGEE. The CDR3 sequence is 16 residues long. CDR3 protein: CASSVFSASGYNEQFF. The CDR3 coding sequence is TGTGCCAGCAGCGTATTCAGCGCCTCTGGCTACAATGAGCAGTTCTTC.

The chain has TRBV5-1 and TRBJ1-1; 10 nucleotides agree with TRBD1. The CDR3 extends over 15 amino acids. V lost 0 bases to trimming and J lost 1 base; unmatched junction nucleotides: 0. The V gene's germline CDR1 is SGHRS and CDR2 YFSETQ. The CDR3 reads CASSLGDRGNTEAFF. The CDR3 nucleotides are TGCGCCAGCAGCTTGGGGGACAGGGGGAACACTGAAGCTTTCTTT.

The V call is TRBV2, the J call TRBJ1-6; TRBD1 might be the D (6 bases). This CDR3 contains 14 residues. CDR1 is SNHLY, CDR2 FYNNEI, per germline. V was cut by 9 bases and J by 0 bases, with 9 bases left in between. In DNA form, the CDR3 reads TGTGCCAGAGGGACATCCTCCTATAATTCACCCCTCCACTTT. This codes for CARGTSSYNSPLHF.

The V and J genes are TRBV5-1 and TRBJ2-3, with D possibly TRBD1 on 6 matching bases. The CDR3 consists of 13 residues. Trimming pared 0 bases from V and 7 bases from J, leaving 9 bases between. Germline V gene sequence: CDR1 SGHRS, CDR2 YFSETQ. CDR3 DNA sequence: TGCGCCAGCAGCTTGGAGGACAGAAATACGCAGTATTTT. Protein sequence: CASSLEDRNTQYF.

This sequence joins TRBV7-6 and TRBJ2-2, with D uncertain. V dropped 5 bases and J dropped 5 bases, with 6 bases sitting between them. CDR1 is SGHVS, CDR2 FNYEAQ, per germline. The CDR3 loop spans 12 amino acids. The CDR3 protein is CASSPQTGELFF. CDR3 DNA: TGTGCCAGCAGCCCACAGACCGGGGAGCTGTTTTTT.

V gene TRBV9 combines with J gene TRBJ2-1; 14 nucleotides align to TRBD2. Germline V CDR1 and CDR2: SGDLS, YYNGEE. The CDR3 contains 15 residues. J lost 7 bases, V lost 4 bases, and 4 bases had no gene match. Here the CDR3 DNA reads TGTGCCAGCAGCTCCCGGACTAGCGGGAGGAATGAGCAGTTCTTC. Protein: CASSSRTSGRNEQFF.

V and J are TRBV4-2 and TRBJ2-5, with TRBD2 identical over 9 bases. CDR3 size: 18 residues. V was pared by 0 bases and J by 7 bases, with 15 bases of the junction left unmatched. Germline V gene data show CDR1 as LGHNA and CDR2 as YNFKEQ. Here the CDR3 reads CASSQDMREGSPPGTQYF. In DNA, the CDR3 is TGTGCCAGCAGCCAAGATATGCGGGAGGGCAGCCCCCCTGGGACCCAGTACTTC.

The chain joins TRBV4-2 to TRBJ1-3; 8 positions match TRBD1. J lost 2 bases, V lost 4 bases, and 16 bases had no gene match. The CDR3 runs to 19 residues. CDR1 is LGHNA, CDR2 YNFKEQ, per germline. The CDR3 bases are TGTGCCAGCAGCCCACCAGCCCCGACCGCGACAGGGGCTGGAAACACCATATATTTT. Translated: CASSPPAPTATGAGNTIYF.

CDR3 region: CASSQVLAGGPDTQYF. CDR3 bases: TGCGCCAGCAGCCAAGTCCTAGCGGGAGGTCCAGATACGCAGTATTTT. The chain recombines TRBV4-1 with TRBJ2-3; 11 bases are a match to TRBD2. This CDR3 is 16 amino acids long. Unmatched junction bases numbered 4, after V lost 1 base and J lost 4 bases. The germline gives CDR1 MGHRA, CDR2 YSYEKL.

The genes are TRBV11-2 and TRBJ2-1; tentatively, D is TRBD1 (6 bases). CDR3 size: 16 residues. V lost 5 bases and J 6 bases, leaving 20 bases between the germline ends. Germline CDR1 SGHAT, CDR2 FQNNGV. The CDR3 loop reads CASSPRAQGRLNEQFF. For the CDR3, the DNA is TGTGCCAGCAGCCCCAGGGCGCAGGGGAGACTCAATGAGCAGTTCTTC.

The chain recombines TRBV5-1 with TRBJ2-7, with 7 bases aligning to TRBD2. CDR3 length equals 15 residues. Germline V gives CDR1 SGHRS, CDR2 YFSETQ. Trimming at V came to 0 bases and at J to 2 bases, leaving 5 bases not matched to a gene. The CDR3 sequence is CASSLESSGTYEQYF. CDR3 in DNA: TGCGCCAGCAGCTTGGAATCTAGCGGCACCTACGAGCAGTACTTC. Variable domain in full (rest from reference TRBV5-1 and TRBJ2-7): KAGVTQTPRYLIKTRGQQVTLSCSPISGHRSVSWYQQTPGQGLQFLFEYFSETQRNKGNFPGRFSGRQFSNSRSEMNVSTLELGDSALYLCASSLESSGTYEQYFGPGTRLTVT.

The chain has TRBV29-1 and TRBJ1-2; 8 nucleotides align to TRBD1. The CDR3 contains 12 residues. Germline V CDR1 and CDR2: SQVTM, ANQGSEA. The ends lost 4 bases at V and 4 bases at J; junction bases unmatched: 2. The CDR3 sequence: CSVGQGFYGYTF. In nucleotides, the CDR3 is TGCAGCGTTGGACAGGGGTTCTATGGCTACACCTTC.

The CDR3 protein is CASSHDRVHGYTF. CDR3 coding DNA: TGTGCCAGCAGTCACGACAGGGTCCACGGCTACACCTTC. The chain uses TRBV27 and TRBJ1-2; 7 positions match TRBD1. The germline V gene encodes CDR1 MNHEY and CDR2 SMNVEV (reference sequence). This CDR3 region has 13 residues. Losses at the gene ends were 5 bases for V and 8 bases for J; bases not matched to a gene: 8.

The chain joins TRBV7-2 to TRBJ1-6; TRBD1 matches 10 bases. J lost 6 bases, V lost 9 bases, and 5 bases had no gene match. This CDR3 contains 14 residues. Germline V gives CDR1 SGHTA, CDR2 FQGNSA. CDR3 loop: CASGDRGLNSPLHF. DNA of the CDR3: TGTGCCAGTGGAGACAGGGGGCTTAATTCACCCCTCCACTTT.

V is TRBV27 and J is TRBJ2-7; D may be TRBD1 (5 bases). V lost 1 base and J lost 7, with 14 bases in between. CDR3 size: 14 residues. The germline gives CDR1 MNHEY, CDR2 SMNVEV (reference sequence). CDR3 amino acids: CASSLWGSPGEQYF. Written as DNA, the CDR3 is TGTGCCAGCAGTTTATGGGGCAGTCCGGGTGAGCAGTACTTC.

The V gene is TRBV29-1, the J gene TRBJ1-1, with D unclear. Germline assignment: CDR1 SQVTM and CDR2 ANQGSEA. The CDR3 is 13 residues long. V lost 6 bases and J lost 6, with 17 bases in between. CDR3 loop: CSVAGLGNPEAFF. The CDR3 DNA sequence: TGCAGCGTCGCAGGATTAGGAAATCCTGAAGCTTTCTTT.

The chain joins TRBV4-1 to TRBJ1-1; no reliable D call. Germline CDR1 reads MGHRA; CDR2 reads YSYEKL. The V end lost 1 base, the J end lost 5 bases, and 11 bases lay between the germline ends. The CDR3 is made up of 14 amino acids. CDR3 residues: CASSQGEVGTEAFF. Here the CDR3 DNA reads TGCGCCAGCAGCCAAGGGGAGGTTGGGACTGAAGCTTTCTTT.

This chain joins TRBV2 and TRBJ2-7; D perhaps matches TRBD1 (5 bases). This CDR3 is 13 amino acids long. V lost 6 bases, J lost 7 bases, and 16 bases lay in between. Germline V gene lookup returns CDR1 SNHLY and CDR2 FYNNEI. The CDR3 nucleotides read TGTGCCAGCAGGATGGGTCTGGGGCGAGAGCAGTACTTC. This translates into CASRMGLGREQYF.

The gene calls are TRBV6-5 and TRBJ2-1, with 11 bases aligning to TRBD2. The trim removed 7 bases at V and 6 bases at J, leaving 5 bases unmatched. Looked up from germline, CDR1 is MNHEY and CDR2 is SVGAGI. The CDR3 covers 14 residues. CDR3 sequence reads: CASKTGTSGNEQFF. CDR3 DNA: TGTGCCAGCAAAACCGGGACTAGCGGCAATGAGCAGTTCTTC.

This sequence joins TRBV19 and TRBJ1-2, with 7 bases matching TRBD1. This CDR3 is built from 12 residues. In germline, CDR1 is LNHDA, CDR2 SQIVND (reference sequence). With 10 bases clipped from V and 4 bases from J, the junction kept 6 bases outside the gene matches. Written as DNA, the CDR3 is TGTGCCACGGAGGGACAGTTCTATGGCTACACCTTC. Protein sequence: CATEGQFYGYTF.